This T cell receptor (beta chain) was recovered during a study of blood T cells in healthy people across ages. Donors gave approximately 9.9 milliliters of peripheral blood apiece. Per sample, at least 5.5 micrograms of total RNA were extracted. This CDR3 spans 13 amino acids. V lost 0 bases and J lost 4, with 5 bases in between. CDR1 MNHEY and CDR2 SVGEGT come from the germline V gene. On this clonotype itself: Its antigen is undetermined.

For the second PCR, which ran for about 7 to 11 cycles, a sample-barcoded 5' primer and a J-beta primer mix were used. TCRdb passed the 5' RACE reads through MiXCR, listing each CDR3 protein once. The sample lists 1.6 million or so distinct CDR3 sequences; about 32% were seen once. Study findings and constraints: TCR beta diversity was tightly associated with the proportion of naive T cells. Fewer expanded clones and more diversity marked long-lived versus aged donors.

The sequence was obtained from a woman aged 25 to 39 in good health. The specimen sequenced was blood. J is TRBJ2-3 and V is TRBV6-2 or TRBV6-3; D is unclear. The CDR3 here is CASSYSIPDTQYF. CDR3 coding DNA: TGTGCCAGCAGTTACTCGATCCCAGATACGCAGTATTTT.